Described below is a single T cell receptor beta chain sequence and its context. This CDR3 comprises 17 residues. Germline CDR1 and CDR2: MNHEY and SMNVEV (reference sequence). The V segment lost 5 bases and the J segment 3 bases; nucleotides outside the gene matches: 15. The sample comes from a study of shared clonotypes between healthy human individuals. At the level of the study: Three plates each covered CD4 naive and memory; CD8 naive two, CD8 memory one.

For each subset, genomic DNA was distributed in equal portions over several immunoSEQ plates. Replicate PCRs for sorted subsets used around 200 ng DNA; this equaled 25,000 to 35,000 T cell genomes. Sequencing used immunoSEQ multiplex PCR; TCRdb keeps in-frame clones, though not all of them. The data hold 550,000 to 800,000 clones, with less than 95% observed a single time. This receptor was taken from a man between 18 and 29 years old in good health. Some clones in this sample may be carry-over from other donors' samples. Sequenced: memory CD8+ T cells from PBMCs. The subset: CD45RO+ cells pooled with CCR7-negative TemRA cells. The J gene is TRBJ2-7, the V gene TRBV27; TRBD2 aligns across 8 bases. Written as DNA, the CDR3 is TGTGCCAGCAGTCCCCCCCCGTCACGACGGGAGGGCTACGAGCAGTACTTC. It codes for CASSPPPSRREGYEQYF.